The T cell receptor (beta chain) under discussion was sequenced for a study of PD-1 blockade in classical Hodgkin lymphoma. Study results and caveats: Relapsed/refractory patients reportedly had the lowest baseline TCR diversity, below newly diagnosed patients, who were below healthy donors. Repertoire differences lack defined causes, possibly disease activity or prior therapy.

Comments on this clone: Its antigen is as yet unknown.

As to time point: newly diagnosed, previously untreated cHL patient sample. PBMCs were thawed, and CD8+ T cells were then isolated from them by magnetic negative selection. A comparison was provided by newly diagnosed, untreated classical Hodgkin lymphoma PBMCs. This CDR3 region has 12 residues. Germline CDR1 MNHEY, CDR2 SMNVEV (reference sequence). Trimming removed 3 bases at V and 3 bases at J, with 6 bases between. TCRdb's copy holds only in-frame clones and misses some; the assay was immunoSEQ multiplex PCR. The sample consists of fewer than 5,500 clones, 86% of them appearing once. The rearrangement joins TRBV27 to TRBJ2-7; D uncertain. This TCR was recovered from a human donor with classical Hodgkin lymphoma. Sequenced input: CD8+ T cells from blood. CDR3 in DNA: TGTGCCAGCAGTTTTTTCGGCTACGAGCAGTACTTC. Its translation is CASSFFGYEQYF.